A single sample is the source of the 12 T cell receptor beta chains below, sequenced in a study of blood T cell repertoires in COVID-19. Libraries were prepared by immunoSEQ multiplex PCR; TCRdb keeps only in-frame clonotypes and omits some of them. Among 250,000 or so clones listed, approximately 85% were seen once. Material: peripheral blood. The source of these receptors is a man aged 45 to 65 with acute or convalescent COVID-19.

This sequence joins TRBV5-4 and TRBJ2-5; tentative D call: TRBD1 (6 bases). Germline V lookup: CDR1 SGHNT, CDR2 YYREEE (reference sequence). V lost 3 bases and J 1 base, leaving 13 bases between the germline ends. This CDR3 region has 15 residues. The chain's CDR3 is CASSSAKGVQETQYF. The CDR3 DNA reads TGTGCCAGCAGCTCGGCTAAGGGGGTCCAAGAGACCCAGTACTTC.

The chain links TRBV11-3 to TRBJ2-5, with TRBD2 as a possible D gene (5 bases). The CDR3 spans 14 residues. The V gene's germline CDR1 is SGHNT and CDR2 YENEEA. The germline V and J ends were trimmed by 0 bases and 5 bases, with 10 bases remaining between them. Here the CDR3 reads CASSLDGQRETQYF. CDR3 nucleotides: TGTGCCAGCAGCTTAGACGGGCAGCGGGAGACCCAGTACTTC. Combining the CDR3 with reference TRBV11-3 and TRBJ2-5 gives the whole variable domain EAGVVQSPRYKIIEKKQPVAFWCNPISGHNTLYWYLQNLGQGPELLIRYENEEAVDDSQLPKDRFSAERLKGVDSTLKIQPAELGDSAVYLCASSLDGQRETQYFGPGTRLLVL.

This clone has more than one count but fewer than ten. The rearrangement links TRBV30 to TRBJ2-4; no reliable D call. V was shortened by 4 bases and J by 4 bases, with 11 bases between the two germline ends. The CDR3 runs 13 residues. Per the germline V gene, CDR1 is GTSNPN and CDR2 is SVGIG (reference sequence). CDR3 bases: TGTGCCTGGAAGGCGGCTGATAAAAACATTCAGTACTTC. Amino acid sequence: CAWKAADKNIQYF.

V and J are TRBV11-2 and TRBJ2-1; TRBD2 matches 8 bases. The CDR3 is made up of 14 amino acids. With V trimmed by 1 base and J by 7 bases, 3 bases remained unmatched. Germline V gene lookup returns CDR1 SGHAT and CDR2 FQNNGV. CDR3 in amino acids: CASSLAGGTNEQFF. The CDR3 DNA sequence: TGTGCCAGCAGCTTAGCGGGAGGGACGAATGAGCAGTTCTTC.

In DNA form, the CDR3 reads TGCGCCAGCAGTGGGGGGACTAGCGGGGTGGATGAGCAGTTCTTC. Amino acids: CASSGGTSGVDEQFF. The V call is TRBV10-1, the J call TRBJ2-1; 13 positions match TRBD2. The V gene's germline CDR1 is WNHNN and CDR2 SYGVQD (reference sequence). The CDR3 has 15 amino acids. V lost 4 bases, J lost 8 bases, and 5 bases stayed unmatched.

The CDR3 nucleotides are TGTGCCAGCAGCCCCTCCGGGGCAGCGGGCTACGAGCAGTACTTC. The encoded protein is CASSPSGAAGYEQYF. This chain joins TRBV7-3 and TRBJ2-7; maybe TRBD2 (6 bases). CDR1 and CDR2 from the germline V gene are SGHTA and FQGTGA. This CDR3 has 15 residues. Trimming removed 5 bases from V and 3 bases from J, with 17 bases in between.

This chain uses TRBV7-9 with TRBJ2-7; no reliable D call. V gave up 3 bases and J gave up 1 base, with 7 bases separating them. Germline-derived CDR1 and CDR2 are SEHNR and FQNEAQ (reference sequence). The CDR3 contains 13 residues. As DNA, the CDR3 is TGTGCCAGCAGCTTTCCCTATTCCTACGAGCAGTACTTC. This gives the protein CASSFPYSYEQYF.

V gene TRBV7-2 combines with J gene TRBJ2-1; the match to TRBD2 covers 10 bases. The V segment lost 6 bases and the J segment 12 bases; nucleotides outside the gene matches: 14. The CDR3 runs to 15 residues. Germline loops: CDR1 SGHTA, CDR2 FQGNSA. The CDR3 DNA is TGTGCCAGCAGATACACTAGCGGGACACCCCGTCGGCAGTTCTTC. As protein: CASRYTSGTPRRQFF. The full variable domain, with the rest looked up from reference TRBV7-2 and TRBJ2-1, is GAGVSQSPSNKVTEKGKDVELRCDPISGHTALYWYRQSLGQGLEFLIYFQGNSAPDKSGLPSDRFSAERTGGSVSTLTIQRTQQEDSAVYLCASRYTSGTPRRQFFGPGTRLTVL.

A few counts support this clone. The chain carries TRBV7-8 and TRBJ1-2; D unresolved. CDR1 and CDR2 (germline): SGHVS, FQNEAQ. This CDR3 region has 18 residues. V was trimmed by 6 bases and J by 4 bases, leaving 27 bases between them. The CDR3 DNA is TGTGCCAGCAGGTCGGGATCTTCCCCCAATCAATCGCCCTATGGCTACACCTTC. It encodes CASRSGSSPNQSPYGYTF. Filled out from reference TRBV7-8 and TRBJ1-2, the complete variable domain reads GAGVSQSPRYKVAKRGQDVALRCDPISGHVSLFWYQQALGQGPEFLTYFQNEAQLDKSGLPSDRFFAERPEGSVSTLKIQRTQQEDSAVYLCASRSGSSPNQSPYGYTFGSGTRLTVV.

This rearrangement joins TRBV13 to TRBJ2-7, with TRBD2 identical over 11 bases. Per germline, CDR1 PRHDT and CDR2 FYEKMQ (reference sequence). The CDR3 is 15 amino acids. The V gene end was trimmed by 0 bases and the J gene end by 3 bases; junction bases not matched to a gene: 1. As DNA, the CDR3 is TGTGCCAGCAGCTTAGGGACTAGCGGGAACTACGAGCAGTACTTC. Translated: CASSLGTSGNYEQYF.

The chain combines TRBV6-5 with TRBJ1-2; 10 nucleotides match TRBD1. Looked up from germline, CDR1 is MNHEY and CDR2 is SVGAGI. This CDR3 is built from 15 residues. V trimming: 5 bases; J trimming: 4 bases; junction bases outside the gene matches: 7. Written as DNA, the CDR3 is TGTGCCAGCAGTAGGACAGGGGGTGACGGCTATGGCTACACCTTC. Translated: CASSRTGGDGYGYTF.

The rearrangement uses TRBV6-6 and TRBJ1-1; tentatively, D is TRBD1 (6 bases). Germline CDR1 is MNHNY and CDR2 is SVGAGI (reference sequence). CDR3 length: 16 residues. The V and J ends lost 0 bases and 2 bases respectively, with 13 bases between them. CDR3 sequence: CASSYSRGARNTEAFF. CDR3 in DNA: TGTGCCAGCAGTTACTCGCGGGGGGCTAGAAACACTGAAGCTTTCTTT.